The 15 T cell receptor beta chains below were found in one sample sequenced in a study of neurological immune-mediated disorders. One entry per CDR3 protein results from TCRdb running MiXCR on the 5' RACE reads. This sample has about 66,000 distinct CDR3 sequences, with 4.5% to 5.5% found just once. Specimen: PBMCs. The receptor set was obtained from a man between 25 and 39 years old with multiple sclerosis.

In its sample, this clonotype was seen many times. V gene TRBV5-1 combines with J gene TRBJ1-1, with 9 bases identical to TRBD1. V was clipped by 4 bases and J by 1 base; unmatched bases: 11. Germline-derived CDR1 and CDR2 are SGHRS and YFSETQ. The CDR3 has 17 amino acids. In nucleotides, the CDR3 is TGCGCCAGCAGCCCCGTCCCGGGACAGGGCTCGAACACTGAAGCTTTCTTT. This sequence encodes CASSPVPGQGSNTEAFF.

This clonotype was recorded at least ten times. J is TRBJ1-2 and V is TRBV5-6; D gene unclear. V dropped 5 bases and J dropped 4 bases, with 9 bases sitting between them. The CDR3 covers 12 residues. The V gene's germline CDR1 is SGHDT and CDR2 YYEEEE. CDR3 coding DNA: TGTGCCAGCAGTAGGAGAATCTATGGCTACACCTTC. Amino acids: CASSRRIYGYTF.

This clonotype was seen at least ten times. The chain carries TRBV9 and TRBJ2-6; the D is unclear. V was clipped by 1 base and J by 0 bases, with 2 bases between them. Germline CDR1 and CDR2: SGDLS and YYNGEE. The CDR3 sequence is 14 residues long. In nucleotides, the CDR3 is TGTGCCAGCAGCGTAACCTCTGGGGCCAACGTCCTGACTTTC. Translated: CASSVTSGANVLTF.

This clonotype was detected many times. The CDR3 sequence: CASGRGVLGTEAFF. CDR3 in DNA: TGTGCCAGCGGTCGGGGGGTCCTGGGCACTGAAGCTTTCTTT. V usage is TRBV6-5 and J usage is TRBJ1-1; D possibly corresponds to TRBD1 (5 bases). The V end was cut by 8 bases, the J end by 4 bases, with 17 bases between. This CDR3 is 14 amino acids long. Looked up from germline, CDR1 is MNHEY and CDR2 is SVGAGI.

This clonotype was counted many times. The chain combines TRBV3-1 with TRBJ1-1; a weak D match, TRBD1 (5 bases). Germline V gene data show CDR1 as LGHDT and CDR2 as YNNKEL (reference sequence). This CDR3 comprises 14 residues. The V gene lost 4 bases and the J gene lost 3 bases, with 12 bases spanning the gap. Here the CDR3 DNA reads TGTGCCAGCAGCCCCCAGGGTGGCGACACTGAAGCTTTCTTT. Translating it yields CASSPQGGDTEAFF.

V is TRBV5-1 and J is TRBJ1-1; D gene unclear. Trimming pared 6 bases from V and 0 bases from J, leaving 9 bases between. Germline CDR1 and CDR2: SGHRS and YFSETQ. This CDR3 has 13 amino acids. The CDR3 sequence: CASTGSMNTEAFF. The DNA of the CDR3 is TGCGCCAGCACAGGCAGTATGAACACTGAAGCTTTCTTT.

This clonotype was detected many times. The gene calls are TRBV20-1 and TRBJ1-4; perhaps TRBD1 as D (5 bases). Trimming pared 0 bases from V and 8 bases from J, leaving 10 bases between. CDR1 and CDR2 from the germline V gene are DFQATT and SNEGSKA (reference sequence). This CDR3 contains 13 residues. The CDR3: CSARDRGGEKLFF. The CDR3 DNA reads TGCAGTGCTAGAGATAGGGGCGGCGAAAAACTGTTTTTT.

This clonotype was recorded many times. V gene TRBV15 combines with J gene TRBJ1-5, with D possibly TRBD1 on 5 matching bases. This CDR3 region has 15 residues. The V gene lost 6 bases and the J gene lost 4 bases, with 16 bases spanning the gap. Per the germline V gene, CDR1 is LNHNV and CDR2 is YYDKDF (reference sequence). The CDR3 DNA reads TGTGCCACCAGAGGGCAGGGACCTGGGAATCAGCCCCAGCATTTT. Amino acids: CATRGQGPGNQPQHF.

The sample holds many counts of this clonotype. This chain links TRBV3-1 with TRBJ1-1; no definite D call. This CDR3 has 11 residues. CDR1 and CDR2 (germline): LGHDT, YNNKEL (reference sequence). V was shortened by 3 bases and J by 6 bases, with 5 bases between the two germline ends. The DNA of the CDR3 is TGTGCCAGCAGCCAGCAGGCTGAAGCTTTCTTT. Translating gives CASSQQAEAFF. The variable domain in full, completed from reference TRBV3-1 and TRBJ1-1, reads DTAVSQTPKYLVTQMGNDKSIKCEQNLGHDTMYWYKQDSKKFLKIMFSYNNKELIINETVPNRFSPKSPDKAHLNLHINSLELGDSAVYFCASSQQAEAFFGQGTRLTVV.

The genes are TRBV27 and TRBJ2-3, with D maybe TRBD1 (6 bases). CDR3 length: 15 residues. Trimming cost V 6 bases and J 3 bases, with 16 bases left between them. Germline CDR1 and CDR2: MNHEY and SMNVEV (reference sequence). CDR3 region: CASREAGAGTDTQYF. CDR3 nucleotides: TGTGCCAGCAGAGAGGCAGGGGCAGGGACAGATACGCAGTATTTT.

There are many counts of this clonotype. The chain has TRBV7-3 and TRBJ2-6; D is uncertain. The ends were cut back, 6 bases at V and 2 bases at J, with 26 bases in the middle. Germline loops: CDR1 SGHTA, CDR2 FQGTGA. This CDR3 comprises 20 residues. CDR3 DNA sequence: TGTGCCAGCAGTCTTAATCCGGGCCTCGATTCCATCCCTGGGGCCAACGTCCTGACTTTC. Protein product: CASSLNPGLDSIPGANVLTF.

This clonotype was counted only a few times. The chain uses TRBV18 and TRBJ2-5; D gene uncertain. Germline V gives CDR1 KGHSH, CDR2 LQKENI. The CDR3 runs to 15 residues. V dropped 2 bases and J dropped 4 bases, with 14 bases sitting between them. CDR3 in amino acids: CASSPVTLPAETQYF. The CDR3 coding sequence is TGTGCCAGCTCACCAGTTACGTTACCGGCAGAGACCCAGTACTTC.

This clonotype was seen more than once but under ten times. Here the CDR3 reads CASSPRAGEAFF. As DNA, the CDR3 is TGTGCCAGCAGCCCCCGGGCGGGTGAAGCTTTCTTT. The chain employs TRBV7-9 and TRBJ1-1; D uncertain. The CDR3 covers 12 residues. Germline CDR1 and CDR2: SEHNR and FQNEAQ (reference sequence). V dropped 5 bases and J dropped 7 bases, with 11 bases sitting between them.

This clonotype was recorded at least ten times. This chain links TRBV10-3 with TRBJ2-2; D is possibly TRBD2 (6 bases). In germline, CDR1 is ENHRY, CDR2 SYGVKD. The CDR3 length is 13 residues. Trimming stripped 11 bases from V and 6 bases from J, with 16 bases between. The CDR3 bases are TGTGCCGGGTCGGGGGATGGTCCCGGGGAGCTGTTTTTT. The encoded protein is CAGSGDGPGELFF.

This clonotype showed up just a few times. The genes are TRBV24-1 and TRBJ2-3; 10 bases are shared with TRBD1. This CDR3 spans 17 amino acids. V shed 2 bases, J shed 3 bases, and the junction held 7 bases outside the gene matches. Germline-derived CDR1 and CDR2 are KGHDR and SFDVKD. This chain's CDR3 is CATSDSRTGQGTDTQYF. Here the CDR3 DNA reads TGTGCCACCAGTGATTCACGAACGGGACAGGGGACAGATACGCAGTATTTT.